This T cell receptor (beta chain) was documented in a study of human T cells and chemical hapten exposure. At least ten counts were recorded for this clonotype. Time point meaning: healthy volunteer bleed at 6 weeks. Sequencing started from total RNA isolated from unfractionated whole blood. MiXCR, applied by TCRdb to the RACE reads, yields one record per CDR3 protein. The data contain 44,000 or so distinct CDR3 sequences, 3.5% to 4% of them seen just once; the ten biggest clones take up about 6%. Losses at the gene ends were 1 base for V and 0 bases for J; bases not matched to a gene: 3. The germline V gene encodes CDR1 DFQATT and CDR2 SNEGSKA (reference sequence). The CDR3 has 15 amino acids.

The clonotype was recovered from a human donor in good health. Some clones in this sample may be carry-over from other donors' samples. This chain uses TRBV20-1 with TRBJ2-1, with TRBD2 matching over 7 bases. Sequencing used whole blood. The CDR3 DNA is TGCAGTGCTAGAGTATGGGACTACTCCTACAATGAGCAGTTCTTC. This encodes CSARVWDYSYNEQFF.